This TCR beta chain was sequenced in a study of T cell responses to AZD1222 COVID-19 vaccine (dated by TCRdb to the early 2020s). At the level of the whole study: AZD1222 recipients with second doses at about 4 weeks or about 12 weeks were pooled, because spike-specific TCR depth and breadth did not differ between schedules. TCR sequencing covered roughly 230 trial participants: about 210 given two doses of AZD1222 and 26 given two doses of MenACWY control vaccine. Trial participants were enrolled by age into 18-55, 56-69 and 70-plus year subgroups, with approximately 150, 28 and 58 TCR-sequenced participants respectively.

What this sample's time point label stands for: baseline before first vaccination. The vaccinee samples were drawn from two UK trials, COV001 and COV002, one of which was a single-blind randomized controlled phase 2/3 trial testing AZD1222 (ChAdOx1 nCoV-19) in healthy adults. For TCRbeta chain sequencing, PBMC samples were collected from trial participants at day 0 and at day 28 after the second dose. This clone has a handful of counts. No antigen is known for it. The record has no base qualities; no much larger clone is one base away. Inclusive of the bounding cysteine and phenylalanine, the CDR3 is 18 residues long. The kept DNA is CDR3 alone, 54 bases in frame from the first base. For CDR1 and CDR2, the germline V gene lists SGHRS and YFSETQ. V lost 4 bases and J lost 0 bases, and the count of bases not matched to a germline gene is 13. What the authors observed across the whole study: Because no samples from the day 14 peak response were available, repertoires could be characterized only after the peak T cell response. In the small 56-69-year group, the increase in depth fell short of significance, most likely because of low power. Conclusions about previously exposed vaccinees were limited because only six AZD1222 recipients were SARS-CoV-2 seropositive at baseline. Reportedly, close to half of the unique spike-specific TCRs recognized epitopes lying outside the regions that are mutated in the B.1.351 and B.1.1.7 variants. A significant rise in spike-specific TCR breadth and depth was observed after two AZD1222 doses relative to day 0 and relative to MenACWY recipients. The whole spike protein was spanned by vaccine-associated CD4 TCRs, and dominant responses were seen in regions 160-218 and 743-854. Most participants were white British and females outnumbered males, and the authors suggested that clonal diversity may have been underestimated.

The CDR3 regions of human TCRbeta chains were analyzed by immunosequencing. For the original study's pipeline: Repertoire TCRs were checked for matches against a reference library of SARS-CoV-2-specific TCRs that had been generated using the MIRA antigen-specificity platform. Breadth was defined as the fraction of unique TCRs that were SARS-CoV-2-associated. Depth was defined as the fraction of total T cells that were SARS-CoV-2-associated. Each spike-specific TCR was assigned to its reactive spike region and to a CD4 or CD8 class using the MIRA data. Log10-transformed breadth and depth values were compared by one-way ANOVA with Sidak's multiple comparisons tests. In its TCRdb copy, this immuneACCESS table keeps in-frame sequences only and misses some clones. Where compared with another copy, unresolved V genes explain less than half of these, and the others have no known cause. That table is the source of V, J and clone size, and D and trimming were worked out from the DNA. A total of 170,000 or so clones appear in this sample, approximately 90% of them only once. Around 3% of the sample is in the top ten clones.

This TCR was recovered from an adult in good health. The rearrangement combines TRBV5-1 with TRBJ2-4, with TRBD2 identical over 7 junction bases. Sequences were derived from peripheral blood, sampled on day 0 of AZD1222 vaccination. CDR3 sequence: CASSPTGRVAGAKNIQYF. The nucleotide sequence is given as TGCGCCAGCAGCCCAACAGGAAGAGTAGCGGGAGCCAAAAACATTCAGTACTTC.